One TCR beta chain is described in this entry. The sample originates from a study of blood T cell repertoires in COVID-19. About the research overall: The analysed material was cDNA or gDNA that came from T cells, B-cell-depleted T cells, or PBMCs.

In germline, CDR1 is LNHDA, CDR2 SQIVND (reference sequence). The V and J ends lost 5 bases and 7 bases, in that order; junction bases with no gene match: 6. The CDR3 loop spans 15 amino acids. TCRdb keeps only in-frame clones here, not all; method: immunoSEQ multiplex PCR. Of around 470,000 clones listed, nearly 90% are singletons. The chain uses TRBV19 and TRBJ1-4; TRBD1 matches 11 bases. Sequencing input: peripheral blood. The source is a man aged 18 to 29 with COVID-19, enrolled during active disease. CDR3 protein: CASSRGTGGGEKLFF. The DNA of the CDR3 is TGTGCCAGTAGTCGCGGGACAGGGGGTGGTGAAAAACTGTTTTTT.